The 17 T cell receptor beta chains in this list originate from one sample, sequenced in a study of shared clonotypes between healthy human individuals. Sequenced by immunoSEQ multiplex PCR; TCRdb stores in-frame clones only, minus some. The profile covers about 480,000 clones, with 60% to 80% appearing a single time and 9.5% to 15% taken by the ten largest. Sequenced material: PBMCs. These receptors were collected from a woman aged 40 to 49 in good health. Some clones in this sample may be carry-over from other donors' samples.

CDR3 residues: CASRRQGLGETQYF. The CDR3 nucleotides read TGTGCCAGCAGGAGACAGGGATTAGGGGAGACCCAGTACTTC. The rearrangement links TRBV7-9 to TRBJ2-5, with TRBD1 matching 7 bases. CDR1 is SEHNR, CDR2 FQNEAQ, per germline (reference sequence). Trimming took 6 bases from V and 5 from J; bases not matched to a gene: 9. The CDR3 covers 14 residues.

This chain links TRBV23-1 with TRBJ1-4, with D tentatively TRBD1 (6 bases). TRBV23-1 is an open reading frame whose function is uncertain. Trimming pared 4 bases from V and 6 bases from J, leaving 12 bases between. This CDR3 is built from 14 residues. The CDR3 protein is CASSLTGTDEKLFF. The DNA of the CDR3 is TGCGCCAGCAGTCTTACAGGGACCGATGAAAAACTGTTTTTT.

A few counts support this clone. The V call is TRBV5-1, the J call TRBJ2-1; D possibly uses TRBD1 or TRBD2 (5 bases each). CDR1 and CDR2 (germline): SGHRS, YFSETQ. The V end was cut by 1 base, the J end by 0 bases, with 11 bases between. The CDR3 is made up of 16 amino acids. CDR3 residues: CASSLSLGRSYNEQFF. The CDR3 nucleotides read TGCGCCAGCAGCTTGTCATTGGGACGCTCCTACAATGAGCAGTTCTTC.

The chain has TRBV14 and TRBJ2-7, with D perhaps matching TRBD2 (5 bases). V was clipped by 1 base and J by 6 bases, with 19 bases between them. Germline assignment: CDR1 SGHDN and CDR2 FVKESK. The CDR3 loop spans 16 amino acids. The CDR3 sequence: CASSQGARATRGEQYF. In DNA form, the CDR3 reads TGTGCCAGCAGCCAAGGTGCCAGAGCAACCCGGGGCGAGCAGTACTTC.

This clone was counted once. The chain recombines TRBV9 with TRBJ1-2; D gene unclear. The CDR3 is made up of 14 amino acids. Trimming left V 4 bases short and J 4 bases short, with 14 bases between. Germline V gene lookup returns CDR1 SGDLS and CDR2 YYNGEE. The CDR3 DNA sequence: TGTGCCAGCAGCACCCGGGGAGGTCCCTATGGCTACACCTTC. This encodes CASSTRGGPYGYTF.

This clone was seen only once. The chain employs TRBV6-1 and TRBJ2-3, with a possible D match to TRBD1 (6 bases). This CDR3 has 14 amino acids. V lost 11 bases and J lost 1, with 16 bases in between. The V gene's germline CDR1 is MNHNS and CDR2 SASEGT. The CDR3 DNA follows: TGTGCCGGGGGCCAGGAGAGGGGCACAGATACGCAGTATTTT. It yields the protein CAGGQERGTDTQYF.

As to this clone: Distinct nucleotide sequences in the sample also encode this CDR3. This chain connects TRBV28 to TRBJ2-5; TRBD2 might be the D (6 bases). The V end was cut by 6 bases, the J end by 2 bases, with 10 bases between. The length of the CDR3 is 13 residues. Germline CDR1 reads MDHEN; CDR2 reads SYDVKM. CDR3 region: CASRGGGQETQYF. As DNA, the CDR3 is TGTGCCAGCAGGGGTGGGGGGCAAGAGACCCAGTACTTC.

There are a few counts of this clone. The genes are TRBV7-9 and TRBJ1-1, with 8 bases lining up with TRBD1. Trimming took 2 bases from V and 3 from J; bases not matched to a gene: 11. This CDR3 has 17 residues. Germline V gene sequence: CDR1 SEHNR, CDR2 FQNEAQ (reference sequence). CDR3 sequence (DNA): TGTGCCAGCAGCTTAACCGGACAGGGAGTTTTGTACACTGAAGCTTTCTTT. It translates to CASSLTGQGVLYTEAFF.

This clone was detected once. The rearrangement uses TRBV7-9 and TRBJ2-3; D not certain. V lost 1 base and J lost 1, with 9 bases in between. The CDR3 runs to 15 residues. Germline CDR1 reads SEHNR; CDR2 reads FQNEAQ (reference sequence). The CDR3 nucleotides are TGTGCCAGCAGCTTAGTCCTGATCGGCACAGATACGCAGTATTTT. This sequence encodes CASSLVLIGTDTQYF.

The V and J genes are TRBV2 and TRBJ2-7; D uncertain. The CDR3 has 12 residues. The ends were cut back, 5 bases at V and 4 bases at J, with 9 bases in the middle. Germline V gives CDR1 SNHLY, CDR2 FYNNEI. Here the CDR3 reads CASSFSKYEQYF. In DNA form, the CDR3 reads TGTGCCAGCAGTTTTAGTAAGTACGAGCAGTACTTC.

The V and J genes are TRBV7-8 and TRBJ1-4; 8 nucleotides line up with TRBD1. The V gene end was trimmed by 4 bases and the J gene end by 5 bases; junction bases not matched to a gene: 9. The CDR3 has 16 amino acids. Germline V gene sequence: CDR1 SGHVS, CDR2 FQNEAQ. CDR3 residues: CASSSPPRDRNEKLFF. DNA of the CDR3: TGTGCCAGCAGCTCCCCCCCCCGGGACAGGAATGAAAAACTGTTTTTT.

This clone was detected only once. The chain couples TRBV30 to TRBJ2-3; TRBD2 matches 14 bases. J gave up 1 base and V 0 bases, and 0 bases lay outside the gene matches. CDR3 length equals 16 residues. Germline values: CDR1 GTSNPN, CDR2 SVGIG (reference sequence). The CDR3 DNA follows: TGTGCCTGGAGTGTGGGACTAGCGGGGGGCACAGATACGCAGTATTTT. It codes for CAWSVGLAGGTDTQYF.

The genes are TRBV25-1 and TRBJ2-1; D not certain. The CDR3 has 14 amino acids. The V gene's germline CDR1 is MGHDK and CDR2 SYGVNS. Trimming removed 6 bases from V and 7 bases from J, with 16 bases in between. The CDR3 here is CASRVMGSENEQFF. The CDR3 DNA follows: TGTGCCAGCAGGGTTATGGGCAGCGAAAATGAGCAGTTCTTC.

V gene TRBV19 combines with J gene TRBJ2-5; 7 nucleotides align to TRBD2. The V gene's germline CDR1 is LNHDA and CDR2 SQIVND (reference sequence). V gave up 5 bases and J gave up 1 base; unmatched junction bases: 4. CDR3 length equals 14 residues. CDR3 in amino acids: CASSGGLTQETQYF. CDR3 bases: TGTGCCAGTAGTGGGGGACTAACCCAAGAGACCCAGTACTTC.

V gene TRBV19 combines with J gene TRBJ1-5; 11 bases align to TRBD1. V lost 4 bases and J lost 7; bases outside the gene matches: 12. The CDR3 has 17 amino acids. Germline V CDR1 and CDR2: LNHDA, SQIVND (reference sequence). This CDR3 reads CASSTLLSGTGGQPQHF. DNA of the CDR3: TGTGCCAGTAGTACCCTTTTATCCGGGACAGGGGGACAGCCCCAGCATTTT.

J is TRBJ2-7 and V is TRBV7-9, with D uncertain. Trimming removed 4 bases at V and 2 bases at J, with 6 bases between. Germline CDR1 SEHNR, CDR2 FQNEAQ (reference sequence). The CDR3 covers 12 residues. The CDR3 is CASSSSAYEQYF. The CDR3 DNA is TGTGCCAGCAGCTCCAGTGCCTACGAGCAGTACTTC.

This sequence joins TRBV11-1 and TRBJ2-7; weak D call: TRBD1 (8 bases). V dropped 4 bases and J dropped 4 bases, with 17 bases sitting between them. The CDR3 is 15 amino acids. The germline V gene encodes CDR1 SGHAT and CDR2 FQDESV (reference sequence). The CDR3, as DNA: TGTGCCAGCAGCTCGGCCAACAGGGGGGGATACGAGCAGTACTTC. This sequence encodes CASSSANRGGYEQYF.